This T cell receptor (beta chain) was identified in a study of shared clonotypes between healthy human individuals. Points from the study as a whole: Relative to their counterparts shared across all four donors, non-shared clonotypes exhibited diminished generation probabilities.

This CDR3 has 14 amino acids. The ends were cut back, 6 bases at V and 2 bases at J, with 15 bases in the middle. Germline CDR1 is SGHRS and CDR2 is YFSETQ. Assay used: immunoSEQ multiplex PCR; TCRdb lists only in-frame clones, some missing. The table includes hundreds of thousands of clones, roughly 70% detected once. On this clone itself: The antigen remains unidentified.

Adult donors, all healthy and HIV-negative, had no recent acute infections or vaccinations. The split of CD4+ cells yielded CD45RA+ naive and CD45RA-negative memory subsets. This TCR was sampled from a man aged 30-40 years in good health. The sequenced material came from memory CD4+ T cells sorted from blood. Subset defined: CD45RA-negative fraction. V is TRBV5-1 and J is TRBJ2-7; tentative D call: TRBD2 (6 bases). CDR3 nucleotide sequence: TGCGCCAGCATGAGATCCGGCGGGACCTACGAGCAGTACTTC. Translation: CASMRSGGTYEQYF.